This entry lists 12 T cell receptor beta chains sequenced from one sample in a study of blood T cell repertoires in COVID-19 (dated by TCRdb to between 2020 and 2021). The library was made by the immunoSEQ multiplex PCR assay. In TCRdb, the immuneACCESS table is reduced to in-frame sequences with V and J assigned. These tables do not hold every clone; where another copy was compared, an unresolved V gene accounts for under half, and the others remain unexplained. In all, the sample holds around 450,000 clones, and around 88% of those were seen once. Around 4.5% of the sample is taken by the ten largest. Sequencing was carried out using peripheral blood. Receptor source: a woman aged 25 to 45 with acute or convalescent COVID-19.

This rearrangement joins TRBV5-6 to TRBJ1-3, with unresolved D. Germline V lookup: CDR1 SGHDT, CDR2 YYEEEE. V lost 4 bases to trimming and J lost 2 bases, with 16 bases between them. CDR3 size: 16 residues. The CDR3 is CASSGPGAGPGNTIYF. Written as DNA, the CDR3 is TGTGCCAGCAGCGGTCCGGGAGCCGGCCCTGGAAACACCATATATTTT.

The chain employs TRBV12-5 and TRBJ1-3; D perhaps matches TRBD1 (5 bases). Trimming left V 1 base short and J 7 bases short, with 11 bases between. The length of the CDR3 is 14 residues. Germline CDR1 is LGHNT and CDR2 is FRNRAP. This chain's CDR3 is CASGLGGKGNTIYF. Written as DNA, the CDR3 is TGTGCTAGTGGTTTGGGAGGTAAGGGGAACACCATATATTTT.

The rearrangement links TRBV11-2 to TRBJ1-2, with D unresolved. The CDR3 is 15 amino acids. The V end lost 3 bases, the J end lost 4 bases, and 15 bases lay between the germline ends. The germline V gene has CDR1 SGHAT and CDR2 FQNNGV. CDR3 sequence reads: CASSLAPGSAYGYTF. CDR3 coding DNA: TGTGCCAGCAGCTTGGCGCCGGGGTCAGCCTATGGCTACACCTTC.

The V call is TRBV10-3, the J call TRBJ2-1; 7 bases line up with TRBD2. The V gene end was trimmed by 4 bases and the J gene end by 10 bases; junction bases not matched to a gene: 13. The CDR3 loop spans 15 amino acids. Germline lookup yields CDR1 ENHRY and CDR2 SYGVKD. The CDR3 bases are TGTGCCATCAGTGCGGAAGCGGGGCCCTTAGGAGAGCAGTTCTTC. Its translation is CAISAEAGPLGEQFF.

A note on this clone: Other DNA sequences in the sample encode the same CDR3. This chain links TRBV7-2 with TRBJ2-3; TRBD2 might be the D (7 bases). The CDR3 has 14 residues. Trimming pared 9 bases from V and 4 bases from J, leaving 17 bases between. Germline V lookup: CDR1 SGHTA, CDR2 FQGNSA. For the CDR3, the DNA is TGTGCCAGTAGGATGGGGGGGCGCGCAGATACGCAGTATTTT. Protein sequence: CASRMGGRADTQYF.

This chain joins TRBV11-1 and TRBJ2-4; 9 nucleotides align to TRBD2. The CDR3 runs 16 residues. Losses at the gene ends were 4 bases for V and 2 bases for J; bases not matched to a gene: 6. Per the germline V gene, CDR1 is SGHAT and CDR2 is FQDESV (reference sequence). The CDR3 DNA is TGTGCCAGCAGCTCTCTAGCGGGACACACCAAAAACATTCAGTACTTC. Amino acid sequence: CASSSLAGHTKNIQYF.

The chain has TRBV6-5 and TRBJ2-7; 8 bases agree with TRBD2. J was trimmed by 5 bases and V by 6 bases; bases with no gene match: 12. The CDR3 consists of 15 residues. Germline CDR1 MNHEY, CDR2 SVGAGI. The DNA of the CDR3 is TGTGCCAGCAGCAAAGTCGGGGGGGTGTTCCACGAGCAGTACTTC. This codes for CASSKVGGVFHEQYF.

The chain carries TRBV30 and TRBJ2-7, with D possibly TRBD2 on 5 matching bases. Germline values: CDR1 GTSNPN, CDR2 SVGIG (reference sequence). V lost 6 bases and J 0 bases, leaving 9 bases between the germline ends. The CDR3 has 12 amino acids. CDR3 residues: CACSSGSYEQYF. CDR3 nucleotide sequence: TGTGCCTGCTCGAGCGGCTCCTACGAGCAGTACTTC.

The chain employs TRBV29-1 and TRBJ1-6; unclear D gene. CDR3 length: 15 amino acids. Germline V gene lookup returns CDR1 SQVTM and CDR2 ANQGSEA. Trimming cost V 2 bases and J 8 bases, with 16 bases left between them. This CDR3 reads CSVEPAGGWHSPLHF. The DNA of the CDR3 is TGCAGCGTTGAACCGGCAGGAGGCTGGCATTCACCCCTCCACTTT.

The chain has TRBV5-6 and TRBJ1-5; TRBD1 matches 8 bases. The germline V gene has CDR1 SGHDT and CDR2 YYEEEE. The CDR3 contains 14 residues. V was clipped by 4 bases and J by 2 bases; unmatched bases: 2. CDR3 nucleotides: TGTGCCAGCAGCACAGGGGGAGGCAATCAGCCCCAGCATTTT. Residues: CASSTGGGNQPQHF.

This clone has a single count. This chain uses TRBV7-9 with TRBJ1-2; 11 bases fit TRBD1. V trimming: 11 bases; J trimming: 7 bases; junction bases outside the gene matches: 9. Per germline, CDR1 SEHNR and CDR2 FQNEAQ (reference sequence). This CDR3 is 13 amino acids long. The chain's CDR3 is CAFQDRGPLGYTF. The DNA for the CDR3 is TGTGCCTTTCAGGACAGGGGGCCTCTTGGCTACACCTTC.

Only one count was recorded for this clone. This chain uses TRBV5-1 with TRBJ2-2, with a possible D match to TRBD1 (5 bases). CDR1 and CDR2 from the germline V gene are SGHRS and YFSETQ. The CDR3 extends over 15 amino acids. Trimming cost V 3 bases and J 1 base, with 10 bases left between them. As DNA, the CDR3 is TGCGCCAGCAGCTCGCACCAGGGGAACACCGGGGAGCTGTTTTTT. Translated: CASSSHQGNTGELFF.